This T cell receptor beta chain derives from a study of blood T cell repertoires in COVID-19. The CDR3 contains 13 residues. Germline V lookup: CDR1 SQVTM, CDR2 ANQGSEA. V dropped 5 bases and J dropped 5 bases, with 16 bases sitting between them. Libraries were prepared by immunoSEQ multiplex PCR; TCRdb keeps only in-frame clonotypes and omits some of them. The table shows about 210,000 clones, with around 86% occurring only once. This sequence joins TRBV29-1 and TRBJ2-7; D possibly corresponds to TRBD1 (5 bases). Sequences were obtained from peripheral blood. The sequence was obtained from a woman aged 70-85 years with COVID-19, enrolled during active disease. CDR3 residues: CSVRMMGPDEQYF. In nucleotides, the CDR3 is TGCAGCGTTAGAATGATGGGGCCCGACGAGCAGTACTTC.